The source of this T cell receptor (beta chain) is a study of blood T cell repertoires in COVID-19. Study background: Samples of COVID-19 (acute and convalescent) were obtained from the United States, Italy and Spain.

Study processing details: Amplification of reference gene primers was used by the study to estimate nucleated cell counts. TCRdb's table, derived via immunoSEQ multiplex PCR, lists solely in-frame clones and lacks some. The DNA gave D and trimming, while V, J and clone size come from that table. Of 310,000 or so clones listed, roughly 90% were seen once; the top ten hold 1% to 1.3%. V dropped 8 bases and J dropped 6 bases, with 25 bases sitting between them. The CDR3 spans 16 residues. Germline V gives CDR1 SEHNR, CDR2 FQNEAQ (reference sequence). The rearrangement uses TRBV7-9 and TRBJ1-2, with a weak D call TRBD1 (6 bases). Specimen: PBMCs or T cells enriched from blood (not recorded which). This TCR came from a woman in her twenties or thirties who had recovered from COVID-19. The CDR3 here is CASGGGEEQGRDGYTF. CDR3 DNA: TGTGCCAGCGGGGGGGGTGAGGAACAGGGCCGCGATGGCTACACCTTC.